The T cell receptor (beta chain) under discussion was sequenced for a study of blood T cell repertoires in COVID-19. Study-level background: COVID-19 samples from acute and convalescent phases originated in the United States, Italy and Spain.

V lost 5 bases and J lost 7; bases outside the gene matches: 12. This CDR3 comprises 18 residues. Germline lookup yields CDR1 MGHRA and CDR2 YSYEKL. Original analysis: Estimation of nucleated cell counts was performed using reference gene primer amplification. Assay used: immunoSEQ multiplex PCR; TCRdb lists only in-frame clones, some missing. D and trimming were read from the DNA, whereas the V and J calls and clone size are those reported in that table. Of 35,000 to 45,000 clones in the sample, about nine tenths are singletons; the top ten hold roughly an eighth. The sequenced sample consisted of peripheral blood. This clonotype originated in a human donor in a cohort sampled during active COVID-19. V is TRBV4-1 and J is TRBJ2-1; 15 bases match TRBD2. The CDR3: CASSFGLAGGLLSNEQFF. The CDR3 nucleotides are TGCGCCAGCAGCTTCGGACTAGCGGGGGGGCTTCTGAGTAATGAGCAGTTCTTC.